This TCR beta chain was captured in a study of blood T cell repertoires in COVID-19. Study at large: In each case, the material was cDNA or gDNA derived from T cells, B-cell-depleted T cells, or PBMCs.

Data came from immunoSEQ multiplex PCR; TCRdb stores just in-frame clones and leaves some out. This repertoire shows about 170,000 clones, more than 75% found once; its top ten account for roughly 5%. Germline CDR1 and CDR2: DFQATT and SNEGSKA (reference sequence). CDR3 size: 15 residues. The V end was cut by 3 bases, the J end by 0 bases, with 14 bases between. The receptor was derived from a man between 18 and 29 years old with COVID-19, enrolled during active disease. Sequenced sample: peripheral blood. This chain connects TRBV20-1 to TRBJ1-1; TRBD1 might be the D (5 bases). The chain's CDR3 is CSASRQGILNTEAFF. The DNA for the CDR3 is TGCAGTGCTAGTCGCCAGGGAATCTTGAACACTGAAGCTTTCTTT.